Sequencing of this T cell receptor beta chain was carried out in a study of OX40 agonist ivuxolimab in advanced cancers. Some background on the complete study: The costimulatory receptor OX40 (CD134) was targeted by ivuxolimab, a fully human IgG2 agonistic monoclonal antibody. The paper reports the monotherapy dose-escalation portion (N of about 52 patients) of the phase I ivuxolimab trial. The dose-escalation cohort was roughly 83% male with a mean age of about 60 years, ranging from roughly 20 to 85. Patients were allowed to have had prior anti-PD-1, anti-PD-L1 or anti-CTLA-4 therapy, and 30% to 40% of the dose-escalation patients had been treated with checkpoint inhibitors. Peripheral TCRbeta sequencing aimed to test whether ivuxolimab altered TCR sequence diversity and caused clonal T-cell expansion. Three dose-escalation patients achieved partial responses, one with hepatocellular carcinoma and two with cutaneous melanoma. Of the approximately 53 patients in dose escalation, 19 had hepatocellular carcinoma, around 15 had melanoma, 9 had renal cell carcinoma and 9 had head and neck cancer. Intravenous ivuxolimab was administered to patients every 2 weeks at six dose levels: 0.01, 0.1, 0.3, 1.5, 3 and 10 mg/kg. Overall study results and their limits: Low levels of normalized T-cell clonal expansion were also seen in some patients who did not respond. On average, CD8+ T cells showed more expanded clones than CD4+ T cells after ivuxolimab. At doses of 0.1 to 3.0 mg/kg, clonal expansion of both CD4+ and CD8+ T cells in blood was seen between baseline and week 6. Partial responders in the 0.1-3.0 mg/kg groups had among the lowest normalized peripheral clonal expansion, especially among CD8+ T cells. Which antigens the clonally expanded peripheral T cells were specific for was not determined.

Patients with autoimmune disease history or receiving systemic immunosuppression were excluded from the trial. Peripheral blood for TCR sequencing was collected from all dose cohorts at baseline, on cycle 4 day 1, and on cycle 7 day 1. Samples were obtained from an open-label, multicenter, first-in-human phase I dose-escalation trial of ivuxolimab. Adults with locally advanced or metastatic melanoma, renal cell, hepatocellular, or head and neck squamous cell carcinoma were enrolled in the trial. Before TCR sequencing, CD4+ T cells and CD8+ T cells from peripheral blood were sorted into separate populations. Genomic DNA was extracted from sorted cells for sequencing of the TCRbeta CDR3 region. The immunoSEQ Assay was used to sequence the TCRbeta CDR3 regions. Imported from immuneACCESS, the table was reduced by TCRdb to in-frame sequences with V and J called. These copies leave out some clones; in studies compared against another copy, an unresolved V gene accounts for under half, and the cause of the remainder is not known. The sample contains 50,000 to 75,000 clones, about 86% of them found a single time. The ten largest clones capture around 0.6% of the sample.

A word on this clone: The antigen it recognizes is unknown. The sample holds no much larger clone one base away, and base qualities are not on file.

The origin of this receptor is an adult with an advanced solid tumor such as melanoma, head and neck, liver or kidney cancer. Sequenced here: CD4+ or CD8+ T cells sorted from blood, sampled in a trial of the OX40 agonist ivuxolimab.

The CDR3 protein is CASSVVRDIGELFF. The nucleotide sequence is given as TGTGCCAGCAGCGTAGTAAGGGATATCGGGGAGCTGTTTTTT. This chain joins TRBV9 to TRBJ2-2, with the D segment identity uncertain. The CDR3, from cysteine to phenylalanine, totals 14 residues. Solely the CDR3 DNA is kept, with 42 bases framed from the first base. The germline V gene provides CDR1 SGDLS and CDR2 YYNGEE. V was cut back by 0 bases and J by 7 bases, leaving a gap of 10 bases between them.